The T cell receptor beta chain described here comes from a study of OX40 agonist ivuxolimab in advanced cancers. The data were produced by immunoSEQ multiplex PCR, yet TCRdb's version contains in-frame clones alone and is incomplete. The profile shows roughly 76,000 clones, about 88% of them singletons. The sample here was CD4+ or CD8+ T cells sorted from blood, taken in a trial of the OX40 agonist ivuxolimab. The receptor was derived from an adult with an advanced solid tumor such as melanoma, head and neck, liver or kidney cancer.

The CDR3 coding sequence is TGTGCCAGCAGCTTAGGGGACAAGAGCTCCTACGAGCAGTACTTC. As protein: CASSLGDKSSYEQYF. The chain joins TRBV7-9 to TRBJ2-7; a weak D match, TRBD1 (6 bases). The CDR3 contains 15 residues. Germline assignment: CDR1 SEHNR and CDR2 FQNEAQ (reference sequence). Trimming removed 1 base at V and 0 bases at J, with 10 bases between.